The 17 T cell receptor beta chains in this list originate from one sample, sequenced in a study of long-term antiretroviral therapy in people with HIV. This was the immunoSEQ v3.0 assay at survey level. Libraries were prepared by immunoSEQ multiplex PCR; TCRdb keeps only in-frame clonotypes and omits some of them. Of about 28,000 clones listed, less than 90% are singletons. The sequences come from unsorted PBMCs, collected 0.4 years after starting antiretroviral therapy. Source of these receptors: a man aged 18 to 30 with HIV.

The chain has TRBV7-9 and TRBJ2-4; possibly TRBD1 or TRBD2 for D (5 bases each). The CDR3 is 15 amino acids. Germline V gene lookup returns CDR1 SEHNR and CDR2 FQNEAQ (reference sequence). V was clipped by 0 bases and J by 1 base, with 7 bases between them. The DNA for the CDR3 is TGTGCCAGCAGCTTAGCGTGGGGGGCCAAAAACATTCAGTACTTC. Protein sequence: CASSLAWGAKNIQYF. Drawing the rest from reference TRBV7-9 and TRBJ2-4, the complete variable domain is DTGVSQNPRHKITKRGQNVTFRCDPISEHNRLYWYRQTLGQGPEFLTYFQNEAQLEKSRLLSDRFSAERPKGSFSTLEIQRTEQGDSAMYLCASSLAWGAKNIQYFGAGTRLSVL.

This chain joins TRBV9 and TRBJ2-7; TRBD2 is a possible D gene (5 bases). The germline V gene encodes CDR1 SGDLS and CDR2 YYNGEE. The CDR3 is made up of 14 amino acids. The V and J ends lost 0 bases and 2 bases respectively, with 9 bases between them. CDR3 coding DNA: TGTGCCAGCAGCGTAGACGGGGAACCCTACGAGCAGTACTTC. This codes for CASSVDGEPYEQYF.

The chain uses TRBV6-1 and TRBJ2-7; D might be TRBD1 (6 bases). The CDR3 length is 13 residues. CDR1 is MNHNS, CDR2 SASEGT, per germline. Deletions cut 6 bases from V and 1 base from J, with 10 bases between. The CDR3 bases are TGTGCCAGCAGCCTCACAGGGTCCTACGAGCAGTACTTC. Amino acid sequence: CASSLTGSYEQYF.

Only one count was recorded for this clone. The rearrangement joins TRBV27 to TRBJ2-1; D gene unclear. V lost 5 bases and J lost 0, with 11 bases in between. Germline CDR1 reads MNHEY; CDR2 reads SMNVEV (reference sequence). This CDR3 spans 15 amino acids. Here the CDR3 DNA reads TGTGCCAGCAGTCCGCAGCAGAGCTCCTACAATGAGCAGTTCTTC. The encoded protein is CASSPQQSSYNEQFF.

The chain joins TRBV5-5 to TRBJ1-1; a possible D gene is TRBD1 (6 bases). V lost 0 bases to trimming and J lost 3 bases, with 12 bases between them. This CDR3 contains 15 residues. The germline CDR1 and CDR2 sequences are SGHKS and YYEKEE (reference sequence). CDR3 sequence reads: CASSLVGGADTEAFF. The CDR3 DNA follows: TGTGCCAGCAGCTTGGTCGGGGGCGCGGACACTGAAGCTTTCTTT.

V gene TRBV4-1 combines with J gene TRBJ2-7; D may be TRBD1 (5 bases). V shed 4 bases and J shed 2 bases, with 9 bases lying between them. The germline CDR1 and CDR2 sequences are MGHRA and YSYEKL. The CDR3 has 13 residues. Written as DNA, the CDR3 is TGCGCCAGCAGCCCGACGGACACCTACGAGCAGTACTTC. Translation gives CASSPTDTYEQYF.

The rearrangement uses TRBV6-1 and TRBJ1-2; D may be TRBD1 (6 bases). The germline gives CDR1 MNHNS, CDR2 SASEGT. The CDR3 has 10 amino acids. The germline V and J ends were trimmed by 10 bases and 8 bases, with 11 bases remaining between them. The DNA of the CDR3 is TGTGCCATCGGGACATACGGCTACACCTTC. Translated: CAIGTYGYTF.

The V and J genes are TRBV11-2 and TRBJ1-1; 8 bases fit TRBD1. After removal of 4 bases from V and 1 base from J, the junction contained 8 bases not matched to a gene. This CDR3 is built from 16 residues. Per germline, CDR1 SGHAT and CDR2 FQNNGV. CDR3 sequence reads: CASSWGKTGANTEAFF. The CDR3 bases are TGTGCCAGCAGCTGGGGGAAGACAGGGGCGAACACTGAAGCTTTCTTT.

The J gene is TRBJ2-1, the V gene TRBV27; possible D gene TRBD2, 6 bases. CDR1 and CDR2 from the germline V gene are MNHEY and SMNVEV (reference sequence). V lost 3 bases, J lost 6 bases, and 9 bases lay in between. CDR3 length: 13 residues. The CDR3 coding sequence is TGTGCCAGCAGTTTGACTAGGGCCAATGAGCAGTTCTTC. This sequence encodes CASSLTRANEQFF.

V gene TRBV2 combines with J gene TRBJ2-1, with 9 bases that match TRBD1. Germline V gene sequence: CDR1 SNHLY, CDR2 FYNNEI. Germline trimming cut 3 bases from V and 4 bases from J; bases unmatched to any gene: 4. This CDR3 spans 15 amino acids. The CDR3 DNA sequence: TGTGCCAGCAGTGATAGGACAGGGGAATACAATGAGCAGTTCTTC. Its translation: CASSDRTGEYNEQFF. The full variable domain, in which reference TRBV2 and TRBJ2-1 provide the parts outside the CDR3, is EPEVTQTPSHQVTQMGQEVILRCVPISNHLYFYWYRQILGQKVEFLVSFYNNEISEKSEIFDDQFSVERPDGSNFTLKIRSTKLEDSAMYFCASSDRTGEYNEQFFGPGTRLTVL.

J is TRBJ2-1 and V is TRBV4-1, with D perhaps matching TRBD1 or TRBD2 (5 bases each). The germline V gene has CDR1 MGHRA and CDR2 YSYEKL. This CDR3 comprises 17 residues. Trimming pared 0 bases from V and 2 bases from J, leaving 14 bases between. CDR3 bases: TGCGCCAGCAGCCAAGATTATGAGGGGTTGCCCTACAATGAGCAGTTCTTC. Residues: CASSQDYEGLPYNEQFF.

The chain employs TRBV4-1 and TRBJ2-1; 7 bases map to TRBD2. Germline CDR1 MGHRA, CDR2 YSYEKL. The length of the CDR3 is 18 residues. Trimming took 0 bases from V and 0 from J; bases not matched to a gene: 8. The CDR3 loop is CASSQDQLAVISYNEQFF. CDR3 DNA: TGCGCCAGCAGCCAAGACCAGCTAGCGGTCATCTCCTACAATGAGCAGTTCTTC.

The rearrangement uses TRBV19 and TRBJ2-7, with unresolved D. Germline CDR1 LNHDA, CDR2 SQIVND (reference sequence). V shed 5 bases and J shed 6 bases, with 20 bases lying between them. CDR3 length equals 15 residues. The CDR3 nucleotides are TGTGCCAGTAGTGCCGGATCCTCCCCAGTCGCCGAGCAGTACTTC. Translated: CASSAGSSPVAEQYF.

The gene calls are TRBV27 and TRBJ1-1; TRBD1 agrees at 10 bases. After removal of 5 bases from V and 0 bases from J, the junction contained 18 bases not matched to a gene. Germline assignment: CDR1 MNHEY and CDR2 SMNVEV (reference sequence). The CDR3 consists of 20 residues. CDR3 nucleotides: TGTGCCAGCAGTGGTTTCCTTATAAAGTCCGGGACAGGGGTGAACACTGAAGCTTTCTTT. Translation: CASSGFLIKSGTGVNTEAFF.

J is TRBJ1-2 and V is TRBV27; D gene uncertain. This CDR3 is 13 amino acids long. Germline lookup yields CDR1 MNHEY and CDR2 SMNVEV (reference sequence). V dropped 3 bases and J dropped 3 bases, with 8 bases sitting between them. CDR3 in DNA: TGTGCCAGCAGTTTCTCGCCCTACTATGGCTACACCTTC. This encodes CASSFSPYYGYTF.

The CDR3 loop is CASSLFPRQESNYGYTF. DNA of the CDR3: TGTGCCAGCAGCTTATTTCCGAGGCAGGAATCTAACTATGGCTACACCTTC. The chain employs TRBV7-6 and TRBJ1-2, with D uncertain. The germline CDR1 and CDR2 sequences are SGHVS and FNYEAQ. Trimming left V 2 bases short and J 0 bases short, with 16 bases between. The CDR3 is made up of 17 amino acids.

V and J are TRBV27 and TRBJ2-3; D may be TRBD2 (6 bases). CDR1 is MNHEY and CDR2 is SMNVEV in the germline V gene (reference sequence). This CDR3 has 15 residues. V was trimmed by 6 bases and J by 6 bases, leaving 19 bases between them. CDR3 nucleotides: TGTGCCAGCAGGGATAGCGCCCCGGGGGAGGATACGCAGTATTTT. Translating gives CASRDSAPGEDTQYF.